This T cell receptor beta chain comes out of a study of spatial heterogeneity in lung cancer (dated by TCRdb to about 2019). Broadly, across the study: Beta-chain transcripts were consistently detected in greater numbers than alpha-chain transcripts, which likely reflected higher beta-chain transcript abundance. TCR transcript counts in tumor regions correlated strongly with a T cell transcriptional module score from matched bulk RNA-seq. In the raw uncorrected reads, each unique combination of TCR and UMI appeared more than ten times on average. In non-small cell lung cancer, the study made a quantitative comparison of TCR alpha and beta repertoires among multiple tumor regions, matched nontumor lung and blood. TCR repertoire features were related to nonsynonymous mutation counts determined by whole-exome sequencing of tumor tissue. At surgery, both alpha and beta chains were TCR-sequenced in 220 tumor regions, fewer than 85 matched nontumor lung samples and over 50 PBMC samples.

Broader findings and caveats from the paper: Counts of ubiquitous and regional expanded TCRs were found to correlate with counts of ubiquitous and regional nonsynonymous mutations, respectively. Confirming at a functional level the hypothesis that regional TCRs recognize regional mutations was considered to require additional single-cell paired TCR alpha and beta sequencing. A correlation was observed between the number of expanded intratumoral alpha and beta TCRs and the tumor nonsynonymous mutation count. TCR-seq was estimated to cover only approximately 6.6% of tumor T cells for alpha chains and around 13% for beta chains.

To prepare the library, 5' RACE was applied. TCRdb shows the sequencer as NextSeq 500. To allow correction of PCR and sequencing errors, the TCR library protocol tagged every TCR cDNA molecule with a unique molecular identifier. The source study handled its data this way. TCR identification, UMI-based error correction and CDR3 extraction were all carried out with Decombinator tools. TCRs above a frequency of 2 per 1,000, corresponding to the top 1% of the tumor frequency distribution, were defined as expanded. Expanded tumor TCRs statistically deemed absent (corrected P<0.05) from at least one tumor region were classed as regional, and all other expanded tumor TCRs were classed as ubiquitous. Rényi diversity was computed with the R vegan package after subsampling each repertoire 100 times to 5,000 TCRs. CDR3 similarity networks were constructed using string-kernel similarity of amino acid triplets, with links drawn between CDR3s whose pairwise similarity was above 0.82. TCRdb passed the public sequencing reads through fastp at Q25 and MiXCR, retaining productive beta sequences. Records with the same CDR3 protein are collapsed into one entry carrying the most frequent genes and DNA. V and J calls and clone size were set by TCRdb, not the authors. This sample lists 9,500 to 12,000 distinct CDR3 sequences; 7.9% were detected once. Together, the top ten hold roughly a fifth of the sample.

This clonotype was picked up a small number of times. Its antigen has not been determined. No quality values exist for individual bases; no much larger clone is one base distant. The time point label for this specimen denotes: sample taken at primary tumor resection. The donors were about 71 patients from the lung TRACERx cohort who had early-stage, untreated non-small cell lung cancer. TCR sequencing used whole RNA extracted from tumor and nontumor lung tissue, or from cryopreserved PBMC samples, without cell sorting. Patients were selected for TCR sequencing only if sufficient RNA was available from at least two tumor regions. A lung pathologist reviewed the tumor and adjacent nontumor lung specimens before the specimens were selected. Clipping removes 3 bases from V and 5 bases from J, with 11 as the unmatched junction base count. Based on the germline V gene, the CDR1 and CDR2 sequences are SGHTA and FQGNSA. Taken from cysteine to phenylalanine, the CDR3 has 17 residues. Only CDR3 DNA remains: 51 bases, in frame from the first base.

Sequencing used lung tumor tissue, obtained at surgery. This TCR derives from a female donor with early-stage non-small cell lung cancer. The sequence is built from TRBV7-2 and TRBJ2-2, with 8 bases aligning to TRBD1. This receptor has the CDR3 CASSLGPDRERTGELFF. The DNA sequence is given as TGTGCCAGCAGCTTGGGACCGGACAGGGAGAGGACCGGGGAGCTGTTTTTT.